This T cell receptor beta chain was documented in a study of T cell responses to AZD1222 COVID-19 vaccine. Background on the study: Researchers grouped second doses given at about 4 or about 12 weeks into one pool. Regarding the study as a whole: Only five to seven individuals given AZD1222 were seropositive at baseline. Repertoires were sampled only after the peak T cell response. Donors were chiefly white British, with a greater number of females, and clonal diversity was perhaps underestimated.

The assay was immunoSEQ multiplex PCR, and TCRdb's table has in-frame clones only and misses some. The table has approximately 110,000 clones, about 90% seen once. Concerning this clone: Its antigen is not identified.

The clonotype originates from an adult in good health. This specimen consisted of peripheral blood, obtained on day 0 of AZD1222 vaccination.

In nucleotides, the CDR3 is TGCAGCGTTGATCTGAGAAGTGAAGGGCAGTTCTTC. Translating it yields CSVDLRSEGQFF. The genes are TRBV29-1 and TRBJ2-1; D not resolved. This CDR3 has 12 amino acids. Trimming cost V 3 bases and J 12 bases, with 15 bases left between them. Germline V lookup: CDR1 SQVTM, CDR2 ANQGSEA.